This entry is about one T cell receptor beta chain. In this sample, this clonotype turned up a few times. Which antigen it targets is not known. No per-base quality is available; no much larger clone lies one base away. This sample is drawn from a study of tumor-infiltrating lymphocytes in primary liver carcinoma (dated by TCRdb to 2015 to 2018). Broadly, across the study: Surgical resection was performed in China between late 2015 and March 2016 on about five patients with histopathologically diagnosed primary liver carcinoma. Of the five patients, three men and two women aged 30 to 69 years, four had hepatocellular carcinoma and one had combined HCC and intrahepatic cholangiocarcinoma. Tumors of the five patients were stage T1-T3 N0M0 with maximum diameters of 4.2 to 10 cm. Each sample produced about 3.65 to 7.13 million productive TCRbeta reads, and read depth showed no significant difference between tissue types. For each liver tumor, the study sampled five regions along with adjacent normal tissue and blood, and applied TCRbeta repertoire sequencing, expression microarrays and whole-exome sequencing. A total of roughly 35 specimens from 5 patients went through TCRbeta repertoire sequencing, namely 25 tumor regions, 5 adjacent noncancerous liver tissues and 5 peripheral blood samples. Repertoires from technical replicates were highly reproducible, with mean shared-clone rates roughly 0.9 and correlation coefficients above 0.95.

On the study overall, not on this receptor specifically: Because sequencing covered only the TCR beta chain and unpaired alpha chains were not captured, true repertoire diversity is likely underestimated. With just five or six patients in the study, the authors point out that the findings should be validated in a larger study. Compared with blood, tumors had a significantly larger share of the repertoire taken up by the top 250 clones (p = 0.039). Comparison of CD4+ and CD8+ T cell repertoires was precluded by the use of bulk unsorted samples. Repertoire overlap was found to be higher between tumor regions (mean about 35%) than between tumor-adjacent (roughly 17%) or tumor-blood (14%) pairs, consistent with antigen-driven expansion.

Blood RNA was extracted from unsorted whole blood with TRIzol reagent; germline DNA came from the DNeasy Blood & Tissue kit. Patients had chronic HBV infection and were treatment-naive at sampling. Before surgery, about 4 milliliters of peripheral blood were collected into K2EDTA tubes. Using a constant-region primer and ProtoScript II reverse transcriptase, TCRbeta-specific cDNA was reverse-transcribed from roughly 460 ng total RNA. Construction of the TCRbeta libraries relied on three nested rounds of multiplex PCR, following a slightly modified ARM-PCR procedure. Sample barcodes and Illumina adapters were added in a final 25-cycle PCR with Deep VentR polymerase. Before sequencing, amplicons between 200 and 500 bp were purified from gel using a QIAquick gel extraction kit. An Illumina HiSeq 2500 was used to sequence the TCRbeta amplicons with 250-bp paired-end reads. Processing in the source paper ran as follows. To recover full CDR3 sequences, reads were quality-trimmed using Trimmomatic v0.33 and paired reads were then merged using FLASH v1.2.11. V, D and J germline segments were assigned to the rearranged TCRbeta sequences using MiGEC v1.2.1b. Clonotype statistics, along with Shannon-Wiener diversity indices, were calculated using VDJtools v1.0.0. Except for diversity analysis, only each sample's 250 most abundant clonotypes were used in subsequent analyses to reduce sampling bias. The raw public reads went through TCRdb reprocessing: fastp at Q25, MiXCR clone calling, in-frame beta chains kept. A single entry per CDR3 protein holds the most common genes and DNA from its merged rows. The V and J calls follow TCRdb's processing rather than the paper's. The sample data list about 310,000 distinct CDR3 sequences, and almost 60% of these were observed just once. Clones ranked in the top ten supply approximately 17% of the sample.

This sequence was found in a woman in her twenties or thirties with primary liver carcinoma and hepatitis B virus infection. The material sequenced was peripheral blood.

The DNA reads TGTGCCACGAGACAGGGAAGGAACACTGAAGCTTTCTTT. This encodes CATRQGRNTEAFF. Recombination linked TRBV7-9 to TRBJ1-1; 7 central bases correspond to TRBD1. The CDR3 starts with the cysteine, ends with the phenylalanine, and has 13 residues. Only the CDR3 portion is preserved as DNA: 39 bases, with reading frame beginning at the first base. From the germline V gene (reference sequence), CDR1 is SEHNR and CDR2 is FQNEAQ. V is trimmed back by 10 bases and J by 1 base, and the junction contains 6 bases that no gene match accounts for.